Below, 9 T cell receptor beta chains from the same sample are listed, as sequenced in a study of blood T cell repertoires in COVID-19. Libraries were prepared by immunoSEQ multiplex PCR; TCRdb keeps only in-frame clonotypes and omits some of them. This sample has about 27,000 clones; under 85% occur once, and the top ten carry roughly 42%. Sequencing was performed on peripheral blood. These TCRs come from an elderly woman with acute or convalescent COVID-19.

This chain connects TRBV30 to TRBJ1-1; no clear D. The CDR3 has 12 residues. CDR1 is GTSNPN and CDR2 is SVGIG in the germline V gene (reference sequence). The V end was cut by 3 bases, the J end by 0 bases, with 5 bases between. CDR3 DNA sequence: TGTGCCTGGAGAAGAGTGAACACTGAAGCTTTCTTT. It encodes CAWRRVNTEAFF.

The chain uses TRBV6-2 or TRBV6-3 and TRBJ2-2, with 10 bases aligning to TRBD2. This CDR3 has 17 residues. The V and J ends lost 6 bases and 1 base, in that order; junction bases with no gene match: 8. Germline V gene sequence: CDR1 MNHEY, CDR2 SVGEGT. CDR3 protein: CASSRAGGPKNTGELFF. The CDR3 nucleotides read TGTGCCAGCAGCCGAGCGGGGGGGCCTAAGAACACCGGGGAGCTGTTTTTT.

The count of this clone is one. The DNA of the CDR3 is TGCGCCAGCGGCCAGAACACCGGGGAGCTGTTTTTT. Its protein product is CASGQNTGELFF. The chain is built from TRBV5-1 and TRBJ2-2, with D unclear. The CDR3 is 12 residues long. Germline CDR1 and CDR2: SGHRS and YFSETQ. The V end was cut by 7 bases, the J end by 1 base, with 5 bases between.

This clone was counted a single time. The chain joins TRBV6-6 to TRBJ1-1; D is uncertain. The CDR3 covers 13 residues. Trimming pared 1 base from V and 2 bases from J, leaving 5 bases between. Germline V gene lookup returns CDR1 MNHNY and CDR2 SVGAGI (reference sequence). DNA of the CDR3: TGTGCCAGCAGTTACTTTGTAAACACTGAAGCTTTCTTT. It translates to CASSYFVNTEAFF.

The rearrangement uses TRBV6-5 and TRBJ2-3; D is perhaps TRBD1 (6 bases). The germline V gene has CDR1 MNHEY and CDR2 SVGAGI. The germline V and J ends were trimmed by 10 bases and 4 bases, with 12 bases remaining between them. The CDR3 has 12 residues. The CDR3 bases are TGTGCCACCGTTGGGGGCGCAGATACGCAGTATTTT. Protein sequence: CATVGGADTQYF.

The chain combines TRBV4-3 with TRBJ2-3; D is uncertain. Germline CDR1 reads LGHNA; CDR2 reads YSLEER. V lost 0 bases and J lost 3, with 10 bases in between. This CDR3 has 15 residues. The CDR3 reads CASSQDELRTDTQYF. The CDR3 DNA sequence: TGCGCCAGCAGCCAAGACGAACTACGGACAGATACGCAGTATTTT.

V gene TRBV11-2 combines with J gene TRBJ2-1; possible D gene TRBD2, 5 bases. V dropped 1 base and J dropped 8 bases, with 15 bases sitting between them. Germline V CDR1 and CDR2: SGHAT, FQNNGV. CDR3 size: 15 residues. CDR3 nucleotide sequence: TGTGCCAGCAGCTTAGTTGCGGGTCGGTTGGATGAGCAGTTCTTC. Translating it yields CASSLVAGRLDEQFF.

The chain is built from TRBV28 and TRBJ1-3, with D possibly TRBD1 on 5 matching bases. Germline V gene lookup returns CDR1 MDHEN and CDR2 SYDVKM. The CDR3 covers 17 residues. Between the trimmed V and J ends, which lost 6 bases and 0 bases, there was a span of 18 bases. Here the CDR3 reads CASRGTWAGFSGNTIYF. CDR3 in DNA: TGTGCCAGCAGAGGGACCTGGGCGGGGTTCTCTGGAAACACCATATATTTT.

This chain uses TRBV5-5 with TRBJ2-7, with a weak D call TRBD1 (6 bases). V was clipped by 2 bases and J by 1 base, with 10 bases between them. The CDR3 length is 14 residues. Germline CDR1 is SGHKS and CDR2 is YYEKEE (reference sequence). The chain's CDR3 is CASSFIDRSYEQYF. Written as DNA, the CDR3 is TGTGCCAGCAGCTTTATCGACAGGTCCTACGAGCAGTACTTC.